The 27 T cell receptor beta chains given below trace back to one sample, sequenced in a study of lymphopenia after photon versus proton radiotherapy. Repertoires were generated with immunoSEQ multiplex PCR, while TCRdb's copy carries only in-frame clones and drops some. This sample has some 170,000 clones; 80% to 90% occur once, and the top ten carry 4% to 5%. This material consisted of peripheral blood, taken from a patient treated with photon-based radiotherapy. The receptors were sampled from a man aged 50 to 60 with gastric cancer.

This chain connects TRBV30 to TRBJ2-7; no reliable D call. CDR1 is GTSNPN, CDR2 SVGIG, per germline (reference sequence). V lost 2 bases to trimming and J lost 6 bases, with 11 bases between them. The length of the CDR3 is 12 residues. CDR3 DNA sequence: TGTGCCTGGAGTACCGCCCCCGGCGAGCAGTACTTC. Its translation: CAWSTAPGEQYF.

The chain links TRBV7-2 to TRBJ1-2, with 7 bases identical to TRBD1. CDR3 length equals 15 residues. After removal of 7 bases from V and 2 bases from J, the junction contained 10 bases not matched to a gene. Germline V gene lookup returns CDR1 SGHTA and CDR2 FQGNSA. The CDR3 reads CASNIQGGGNYGYTF. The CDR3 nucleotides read TGTGCCAGCAACATTCAGGGGGGTGGGAACTATGGCTACACCTTC.

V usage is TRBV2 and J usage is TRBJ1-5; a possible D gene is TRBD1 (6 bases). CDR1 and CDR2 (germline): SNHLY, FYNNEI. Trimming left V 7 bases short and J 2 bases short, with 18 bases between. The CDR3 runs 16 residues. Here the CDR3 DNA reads TGTGCCAGCAACAGGGACGCCCGAGGAGGCAATCAGCCCCAGCATTTT. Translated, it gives CASNRDARGGNQPQHF.

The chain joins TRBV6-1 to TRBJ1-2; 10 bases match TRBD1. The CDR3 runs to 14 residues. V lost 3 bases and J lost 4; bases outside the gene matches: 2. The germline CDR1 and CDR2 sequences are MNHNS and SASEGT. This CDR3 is CASSDGDRGYGYTF. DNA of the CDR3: TGTGCCAGCAGTGACGGGGACAGGGGCTATGGCTACACCTTC.

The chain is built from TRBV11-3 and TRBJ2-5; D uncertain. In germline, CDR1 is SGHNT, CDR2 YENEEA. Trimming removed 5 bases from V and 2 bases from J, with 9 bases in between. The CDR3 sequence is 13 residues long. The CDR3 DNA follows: TGTGCCAGCAGCCGGTCTGGTCAAGAGACCCAGTACTTC. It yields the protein CASSRSGQETQYF. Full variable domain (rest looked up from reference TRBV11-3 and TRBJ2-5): EAGVVQSPRYKIIEKKQPVAFWCNPISGHNTLYWYLQNLGQGPELLIRYENEEAVDDSQLPKDRFSAERLKGVDSTLKIQPAELGDSAVYLCASSRSGQETQYFGPGTRLLVL.

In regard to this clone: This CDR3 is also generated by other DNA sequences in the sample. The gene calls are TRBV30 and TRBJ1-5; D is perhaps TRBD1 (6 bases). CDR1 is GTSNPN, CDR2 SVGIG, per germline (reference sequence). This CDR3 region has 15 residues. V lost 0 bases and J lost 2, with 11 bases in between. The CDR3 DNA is TGTGCCTGGAGTGTGGGGGGCGCGGGCAATCAGCCCCAGCATTTT. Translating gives CAWSVGGAGNQPQHF.

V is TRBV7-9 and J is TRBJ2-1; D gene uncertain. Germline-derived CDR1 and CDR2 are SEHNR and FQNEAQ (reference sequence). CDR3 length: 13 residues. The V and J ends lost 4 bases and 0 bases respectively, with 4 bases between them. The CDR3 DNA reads TGTGCCAGCAGCTGGGGCTCCTACAATGAGCAGTTCTTC. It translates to CASSWGSYNEQFF.

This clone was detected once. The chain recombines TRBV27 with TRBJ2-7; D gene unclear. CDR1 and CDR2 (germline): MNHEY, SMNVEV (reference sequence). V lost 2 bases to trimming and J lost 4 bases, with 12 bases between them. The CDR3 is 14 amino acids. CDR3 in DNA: TGTGCCAGCAGTTTAGGCCCAGACGAATACGAGCAGTACTTC. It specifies CASSLGPDEYEQYF.

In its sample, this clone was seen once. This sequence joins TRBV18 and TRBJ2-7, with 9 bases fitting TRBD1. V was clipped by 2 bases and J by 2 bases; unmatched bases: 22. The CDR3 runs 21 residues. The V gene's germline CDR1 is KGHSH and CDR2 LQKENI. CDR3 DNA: TGTGCCAGCTCACCAGTTACTCCTGGGCGCATAGGGACAGGGAGCCCCTACGAGCAGTACTTC. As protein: CASSPVTPGRIGTGSPYEQYF.

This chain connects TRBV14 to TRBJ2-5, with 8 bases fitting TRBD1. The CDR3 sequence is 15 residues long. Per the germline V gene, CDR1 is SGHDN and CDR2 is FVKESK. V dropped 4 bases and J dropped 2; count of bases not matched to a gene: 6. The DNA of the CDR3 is TGTGCCAGCAGCCCCCACAGGGACAGGCAAGAGACCCAGTACTTC. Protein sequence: CASSPHRDRQETQYF.

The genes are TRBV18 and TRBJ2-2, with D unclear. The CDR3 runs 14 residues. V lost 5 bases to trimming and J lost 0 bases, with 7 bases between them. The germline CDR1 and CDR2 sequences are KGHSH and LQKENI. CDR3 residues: CASSSQTNTGELFF. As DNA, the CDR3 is TGTGCCAGCTCATCTCAGACGAACACCGGGGAGCTGTTTTTT.

CDR3 nucleotide sequence: TGTGCCAGTAGTACGACAGGGGATGGGACCCAGTACTTC. The encoded protein is CASSTTGDGTQYF. The V and J genes are TRBV19 and TRBJ2-5; 8 nucleotides match TRBD1. The CDR3 extends over 13 amino acids. With 4 bases clipped from V and 7 bases from J, the junction kept 5 bases outside the gene matches. CDR1 is LNHDA and CDR2 is SQIVND in the germline V gene (reference sequence).

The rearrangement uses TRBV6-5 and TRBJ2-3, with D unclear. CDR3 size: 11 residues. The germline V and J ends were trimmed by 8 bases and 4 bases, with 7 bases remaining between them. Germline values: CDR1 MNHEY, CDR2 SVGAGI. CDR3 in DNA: TGTGCCAGCGGTGTCGCAGATACGCAGTATTTT. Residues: CASGVADTQYF.

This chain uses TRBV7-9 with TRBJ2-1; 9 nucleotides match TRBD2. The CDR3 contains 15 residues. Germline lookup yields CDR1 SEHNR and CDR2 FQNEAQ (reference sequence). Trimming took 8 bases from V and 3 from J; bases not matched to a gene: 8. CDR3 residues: CASVYLAGSYNEQFF. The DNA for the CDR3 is TGTGCCAGCGTTTATCTAGCGGGAAGCTACAATGAGCAGTTCTTC.

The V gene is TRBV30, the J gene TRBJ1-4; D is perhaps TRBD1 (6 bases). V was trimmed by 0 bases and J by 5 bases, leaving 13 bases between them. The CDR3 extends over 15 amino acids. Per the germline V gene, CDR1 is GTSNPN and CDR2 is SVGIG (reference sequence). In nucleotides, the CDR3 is TGTGCCTGGAGTGTCCCGACAGGATTAAATGAAAAACTGTTTTTT. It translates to CAWSVPTGLNEKLFF. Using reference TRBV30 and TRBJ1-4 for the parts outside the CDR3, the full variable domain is SQTIHQWPATLVQPVGSPLSLECTVEGTSNPNLYWYRQAAGRGLQLLFYSVGIGQISSEVPQNLSASRPQDRQFILSSKKLLLSDSGFYLCAWSVPTGLNEKLFFGSGTQLSVL.

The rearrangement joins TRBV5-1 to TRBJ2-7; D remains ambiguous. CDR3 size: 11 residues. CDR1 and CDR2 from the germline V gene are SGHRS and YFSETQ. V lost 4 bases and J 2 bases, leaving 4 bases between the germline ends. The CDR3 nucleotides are TGCGCCAGCAGCCCCCCCTACGAGCAGTACTTC. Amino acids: CASSPPYEQYF.

Here the CDR3 DNA reads TGTGCCAGCAGTGAGGTGGGGGGGCCCCCCTACGAGCAGTACTTC. This sequence encodes CASSEVGGPPYEQYF. V gene TRBV2 combines with J gene TRBJ2-7; a weak D match, TRBD2 (7 bases). Germline V lookup: CDR1 SNHLY, CDR2 FYNNEI. The CDR3 spans 15 residues. V was cut by 3 bases and J by 2 bases, with 14 bases left in between.

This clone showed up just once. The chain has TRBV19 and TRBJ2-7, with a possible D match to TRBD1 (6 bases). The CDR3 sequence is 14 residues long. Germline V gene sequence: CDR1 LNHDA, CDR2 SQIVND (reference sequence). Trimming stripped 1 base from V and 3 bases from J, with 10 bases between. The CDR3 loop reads CASSIVTGSYEQYF. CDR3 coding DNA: TGTGCCAGTAGTATAGTAACAGGGAGCTACGAGCAGTACTTC.

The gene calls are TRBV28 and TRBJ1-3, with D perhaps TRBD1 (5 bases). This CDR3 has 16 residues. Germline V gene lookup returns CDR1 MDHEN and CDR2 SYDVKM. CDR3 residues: CATWDPRGPSGNTIYF. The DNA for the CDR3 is TGTGCTACCTGGGACCCAAGAGGACCTTCTGGAAACACCATATATTTT.

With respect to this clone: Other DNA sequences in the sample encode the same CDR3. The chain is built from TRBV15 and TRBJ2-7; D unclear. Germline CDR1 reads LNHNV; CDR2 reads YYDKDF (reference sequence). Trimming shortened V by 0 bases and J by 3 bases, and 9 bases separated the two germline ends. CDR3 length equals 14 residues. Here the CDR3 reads CATSRDRGSYEQYF. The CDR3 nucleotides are TGTGCCACCAGCAGAGATCGCGGCAGCTACGAGCAGTACTTC.

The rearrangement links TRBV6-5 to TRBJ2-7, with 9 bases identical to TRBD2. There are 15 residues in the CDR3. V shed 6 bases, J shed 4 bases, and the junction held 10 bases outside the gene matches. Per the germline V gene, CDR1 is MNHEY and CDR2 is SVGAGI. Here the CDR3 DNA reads TGTGCCAGCAGCCCTTACGTGGCGGGGGGGTACGAGCAGTACTTC. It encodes CASSPYVAGGYEQYF.

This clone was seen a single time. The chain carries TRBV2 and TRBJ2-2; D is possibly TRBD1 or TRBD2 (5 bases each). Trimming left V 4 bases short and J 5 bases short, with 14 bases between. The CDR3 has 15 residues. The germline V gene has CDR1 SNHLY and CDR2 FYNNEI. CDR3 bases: TGTGCCAGCAGTGGTGGGACGGATAAAACCGGGGAGCTGTTTTTT. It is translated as CASSGGTDKTGELFF.

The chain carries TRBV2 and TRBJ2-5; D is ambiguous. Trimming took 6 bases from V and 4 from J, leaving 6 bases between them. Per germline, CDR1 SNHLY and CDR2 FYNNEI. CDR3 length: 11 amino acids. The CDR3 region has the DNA TGTGCCAGCAGAGGTGGAGAGACCCAGTACTTC. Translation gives CASRGGETQYF.

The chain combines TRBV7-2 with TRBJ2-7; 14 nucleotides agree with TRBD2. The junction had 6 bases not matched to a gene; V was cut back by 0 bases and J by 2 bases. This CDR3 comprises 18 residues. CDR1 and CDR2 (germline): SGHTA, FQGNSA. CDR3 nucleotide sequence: TGTGCCAGCAGCTTAGCGGGGACTAGCGGGAGCCATGCCTACGAGCAGTACTTC. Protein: CASSLAGTSGSHAYEQYF.

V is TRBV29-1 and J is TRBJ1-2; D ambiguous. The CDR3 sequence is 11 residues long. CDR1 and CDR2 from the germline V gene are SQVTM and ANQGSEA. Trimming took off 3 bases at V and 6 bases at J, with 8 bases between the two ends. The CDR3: CSVEGIDGYTF. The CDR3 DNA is TGCAGCGTTGAGGGAATCGATGGCTACACCTTC. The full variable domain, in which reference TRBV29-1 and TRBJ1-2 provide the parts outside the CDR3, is SAVISQKPSRDICQRGTSLTIQCQVDSQVTMMFWYRQQPGQSLTLIATANQGSEATYESGFVIDKFPISRPNLTFSTLTVSNMSPEDSSIYLCSVEGIDGYTFGSGTRLTVV.

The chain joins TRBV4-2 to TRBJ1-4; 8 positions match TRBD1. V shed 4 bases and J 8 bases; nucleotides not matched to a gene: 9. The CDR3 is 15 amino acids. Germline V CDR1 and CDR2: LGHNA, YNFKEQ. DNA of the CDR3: TGTGCCAGCAGCCCCAGCCGGACAGGGAACGAAAAACTGTTTTTT. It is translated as CASSPSRTGNEKLFF.

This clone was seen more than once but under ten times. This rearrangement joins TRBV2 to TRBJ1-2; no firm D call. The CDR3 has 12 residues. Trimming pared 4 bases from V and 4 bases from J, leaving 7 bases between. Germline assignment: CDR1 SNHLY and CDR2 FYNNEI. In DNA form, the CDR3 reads TGTGCCAGCAGTGTACAGTTCTATGGCTACACCTTC. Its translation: CASSVQFYGYTF.